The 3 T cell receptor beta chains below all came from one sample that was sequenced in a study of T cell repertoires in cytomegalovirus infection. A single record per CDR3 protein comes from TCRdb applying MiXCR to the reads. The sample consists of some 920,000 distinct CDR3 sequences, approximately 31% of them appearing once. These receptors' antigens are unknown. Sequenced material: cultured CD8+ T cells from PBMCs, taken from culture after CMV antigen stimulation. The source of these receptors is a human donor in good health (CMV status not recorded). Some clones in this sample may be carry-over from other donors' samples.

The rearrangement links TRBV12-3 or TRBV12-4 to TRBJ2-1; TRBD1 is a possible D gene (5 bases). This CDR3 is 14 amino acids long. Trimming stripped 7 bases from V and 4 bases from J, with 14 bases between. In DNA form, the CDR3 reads TGTGCCAGCACCCTGCCTGGGGCTTACAATGAGCAGTTCTTC. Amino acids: CASTLPGAYNEQFF.

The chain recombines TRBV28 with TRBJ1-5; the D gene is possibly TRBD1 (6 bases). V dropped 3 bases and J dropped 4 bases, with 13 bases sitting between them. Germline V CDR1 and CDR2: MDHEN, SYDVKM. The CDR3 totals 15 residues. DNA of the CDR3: TGTGCCAGCAGTTTTCACAGGGTCAGGAATCAGCCCCAGCATTTT. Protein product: CASSFHRVRNQPQHF.

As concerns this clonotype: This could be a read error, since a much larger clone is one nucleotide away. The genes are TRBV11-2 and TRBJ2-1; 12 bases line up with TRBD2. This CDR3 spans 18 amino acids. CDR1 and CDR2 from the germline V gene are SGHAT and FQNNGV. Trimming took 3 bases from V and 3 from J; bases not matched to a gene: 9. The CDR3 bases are TGTGCCAGCAGCTTCGCTAGCGGGGGGGCAGGCTGCTACAATGAGCAGTTCTTC. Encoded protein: CASSFASGGAGCYNEQFF. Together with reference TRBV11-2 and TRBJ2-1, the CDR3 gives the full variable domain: EAGVAQSPRYKIIEKRQSVAFWCNPISGHATLYWYQQILGQGPKLLIQFQNNGVVDDSQLPKDRFSAERLKGVDSTLKIQPAKLEDSAVYLCASSFASGGAGCYNEQFFGPGTRLTVL.